This T cell receptor beta chain was captured in a study of T cell clonotyping in hematopoietic cell transplantation. Findings of the study overall: Broader posttransplant TCR repertoire diversity was predicted by graft donor and pretransplant recipient Inverse Simpson Index values.

Trimming cost V 1 base and J 7 bases, with 13 bases left between them. The CDR3 runs 14 residues. CDR1 and CDR2 from the germline V gene are SEHNR and FQNEAQ (reference sequence). The repertoire was sequenced with immunoSEQ multiplex PCR; TCRdb's copy has only in-frame clones and lacks some. The sample records under 30,000 clones, approximately 90% being singletons. For this clone: Its antigen is unidentified.

The TCR originated in a female patient aged 45-65 years who had an allogeneic stem cell transplant from a related donor, so the T cells may come from the graft donor. Some clones in this sample may be carry-over from other donors' samples. Sequenced here: PBMCs, sampled 100 days after allogeneic stem cell transplant. This chain uses TRBV7-9 with TRBJ1-2; D not certain. The chain's CDR3 is CASSLEEGLVGYTF. CDR3 in DNA: TGTGCCAGCAGCTTAGAGGAGGGCTTGGTTGGCTACACCTTC.